This T cell receptor beta chain came from a study of blood T cells in healthy people across ages. Isolating PBMCs gave at least 6 million of these cells per sample. Sample-barcoded 5' priming and a J-beta primer mix drove a second PCR of roughly 6 to 12 cycles. TCRdb reprocessed the 5' RACE reads with MiXCR, giving one entry per CDR3 protein. The sample holds approximately 2,000,000 distinct CDR3 sequences; about 39% are singletons and the top ten take 23%. The junction had 9 bases not matched to a gene; V was cut back by 5 bases and J by 5 bases. Germline V gene data show CDR1 as DFQATT and CDR2 as SNEGSKA (reference sequence). This CDR3 has 14 residues.

The J gene is TRBJ2-5, the V gene TRBV20-1, with 9 bases fitting TRBD2. This receptor was identified in a human donor in good health. The sample taken for sequencing was blood. In DNA, the CDR3 is TGCAGTGCTCCCCGGACTAGCGCAGGCGAGACCCAGTACTTC. Translated: CSAPRTSAGETQYF.